The 23 T cell receptor beta chains below come from one sample, sequenced in a study of CD8 T cells in ankylosing spondylitis. TCRdb independently ran MiXCR on the 5' RACE reads; one entry per CDR3 protein. The sample shows 150,000 to 200,000 distinct CDR3 sequences, about a third of them seen only once. Source material: synovial fluid, either unsorted or a sorted T cell fraction (not recorded which). These receptors were collected from a male donor with ankylosing spondylitis.

The V gene is TRBV5-1, the J gene TRBJ1-1; 8 bases agree with TRBD1. The CDR3 sequence is 15 residues long. The germline V gene has CDR1 SGHRS and CDR2 YFSETQ. J was trimmed by 5 bases and V by 2 bases; bases with no gene match: 8. CDR3 region: CASSLTDREGTEAFF. DNA for the CDR3: TGCGCCAGCAGCTTAACGGACAGGGAAGGGACTGAAGCTTTCTTT.

This clonotype was observed a handful of times. V usage is TRBV12-3 or TRBV12-4 and J usage is TRBJ2-7, with D perhaps matching TRBD1 (5 bases). V was pared by 2 bases and J by 2 bases, with 10 bases between. This CDR3 contains 14 residues. The chain's CDR3 is CASSLRGTTYEQYF. The CDR3 DNA is TGTGCCAGCAGTTTAAGGGGCACAACCTACGAGCAGTACTTC.

This clonotype was observed a few times. This chain connects TRBV7-2 to TRBJ2-3; TRBD2 aligns across 7 bases. Germline trimming cut 1 base from V and 6 bases from J; bases unmatched to any gene: 10. The germline gives CDR1 SGHTA, CDR2 FQGNSA. This CDR3 is built from 16 residues. The chain's CDR3 is CASSLGGNGRLDTQYF. The CDR3 DNA follows: TGTGCCAGCAGCTTAGGAGGCAACGGGAGGTTGGATACGCAGTATTTT.

CDR3 loop: CASSFFRSGANVLTF. The CDR3 DNA follows: TGTGCCAGCAGCTTCTTTCGCTCTGGGGCCAACGTCCTGACTTTC. The rearrangement joins TRBV7-2 to TRBJ2-6; D unclear. In germline, CDR1 is SGHTA, CDR2 FQGNSA. This CDR3 region has 15 residues. Trimming stripped 3 bases from V and 0 bases from J, with 6 bases between. The complete variable domain, with remaining parts taken from reference TRBV7-2 and TRBJ2-6, reads GAGVSQSPSNKVTEKGKDVELRCDPISGHTALYWYRQSLGQGLEFLIYFQGNSAPDKSGLPSDRFSAERTGGSVSTLTIQRTQQEDSAVYLCASSFFRSGANVLTFGAGSRLTVL.

The genes are TRBV6-1 and TRBJ1-5; D remains ambiguous. Germline values: CDR1 MNHNS, CDR2 SASEGT. This CDR3 is 14 amino acids long. V was trimmed by 4 bases and J by 3 bases, leaving 10 bases between them. CDR3 protein: CASSGYTYNQPQHF. DNA for the CDR3: TGTGCCAGCAGTGGATATACCTACAATCAGCCCCAGCATTTT.

This clonotype was detected only a few times. The gene calls are TRBV7-9 and TRBJ1-3; D is uncertain. Germline V gives CDR1 SEHNR, CDR2 FQNEAQ (reference sequence). Trimming took 1 base from V and 3 from J, leaving 10 bases between them. CDR3 length: 15 amino acids. The CDR3 DNA follows: TGTGCCAGCAGCTTAGTGTCCGGGAATGGAAACACCATATATTTT. Its translation: CASSLVSGNGNTIYF.

In its sample, this clonotype was seen once. The chain combines TRBV7-9 with TRBJ2-1, with TRBD1 as a possible D gene (6 bases). Germline V gene sequence: CDR1 SEHNR, CDR2 FQNEAQ (reference sequence). Trimming took off 7 bases at V and 7 bases at J, with 20 bases between the two ends. The CDR3 covers 15 residues. DNA for the CDR3: TGTGCCAGCAATCCACTCAGGGGATTGGTTAATGAGCAGTTCTTC. This gives the protein CASNPLRGLVNEQFF.

The chain has TRBV2 and TRBJ2-2; no definite D call. Germline V gives CDR1 SNHLY, CDR2 FYNNEI. Trimming took off 7 bases at V and 4 bases at J, with 10 bases between the two ends. This CDR3 region has 13 residues. This chain's CDR3 is CASKRLLTGELFF. The CDR3 nucleotides read TGTGCCAGCAAAAGGCTCCTCACCGGGGAGCTGTTTTTT.

This clonotype was counted between two and nine times. This chain uses TRBV20-1 with TRBJ2-1; no definite D call. The V gene's germline CDR1 is DFQATT and CDR2 SNEGSKA (reference sequence). The CDR3 has 12 residues. Trimming shortened V by 7 bases and J by 5 bases, and 12 bases separated the two germline ends. The DNA for the CDR3 is TGCAGTGGGCGGTGGCCAAACAATGAGCAGTTCTTC. It yields the protein CSGRWPNNEQFF.

The V gene is TRBV3-1, the J gene TRBJ2-1; TRBD2 aligns across 8 bases. From germline, CDR1 is LGHDT and CDR2 YNNKEL (reference sequence). V was clipped by 2 bases and J by 6 bases; unmatched bases: 6. CDR3 length: 15 amino acids. CDR3 sequence (DNA): TGTGCCAGCAGCCAAACAGCGGGGGCCCCCAATGAGCAGTTCTTC. Amino acid sequence: CASSQTAGAPNEQFF.

The genes are TRBV28 and TRBJ1-5; D unclear. Germline V gene data show CDR1 as MDHEN and CDR2 as SYDVKM. V shed 5 bases and J shed 2 bases, with 16 bases lying between them. The CDR3 consists of 16 residues. The CDR3 region is CASSPPGDQGNQPQHF. The CDR3 region has the DNA TGTGCCAGCAGTCCCCCAGGTGATCAGGGCAATCAGCCCCAGCATTTT.

The chain recombines TRBV4-2 with TRBJ2-3; D not certain. V was trimmed by 4 bases and J by 2 bases, leaving 16 bases between them. CDR1 is LGHNA, CDR2 YNFKEQ, per germline. The CDR3 extends over 16 amino acids. DNA of the CDR3: TGTGCCAGCAGCCCAGGCATAGCAGGAGTCACAGATACGCAGTATTTT. Residues: CASSPGIAGVTDTQYF.

This chain links TRBV29-1 with TRBJ2-7, with D possibly matching TRBD1 (7 bases). V lost 6 bases, J lost 3 bases, and 18 bases lay in between. This CDR3 region has 14 residues. Germline V CDR1 and CDR2: SQVTM, ANQGSEA. The CDR3 loop reads CSVGAGQQNYEQYF. The CDR3 region has the DNA TGCAGCGTAGGGGCGGGACAGCAGAACTACGAGCAGTACTTC.

This clonotype was recorded a few times. The chain recombines TRBV5-1 with TRBJ2-3, with D perhaps given as TRBD1 or TRBD2 (6 bases each). The germline V gene has CDR1 SGHRS and CDR2 YFSETQ. V lost 4 bases to trimming and J lost 8 bases, with 26 bases between them. The CDR3 contains 17 residues. CDR3 in amino acids: CASSTGQSLTLGGTQYF. Written as DNA, the CDR3 is TGCGCCAGCAGCACCGGACAGTCTCTCACTTTGGGGGGTACGCAGTATTTT.

This clonotype occurred a few times. The chain couples TRBV12-3 or TRBV12-4 to TRBJ2-3; 9 nucleotides match TRBD2. This CDR3 is built from 15 residues. V lost 3 bases to trimming and J lost 6 bases; unmatched junction nucleotides: 7. CDR3 sequence (DNA): TGTGCCAGCAGTTTGAGGACTAGCGCCAAGGATACGCAGTATTTT. This sequence encodes CASSLRTSAKDTQYF.

The rearrangement joins TRBV12-3 or TRBV12-4 to TRBJ1-6, with a tentative D call TRBD1 (6 bases). The CDR3 runs to 14 residues. Deletions cut 4 bases from V and 4 bases from J, with 8 bases between. This CDR3 reads CASSWRGYNSPLHF. The CDR3 DNA is TGTGCCAGCAGTTGGAGGGGGTATAATTCACCCCTCCACTTT.

This chain links TRBV20-1 with TRBJ2-3; 12 bases fit TRBD2. Germline V CDR1 and CDR2: DFQATT, SNEGSKA (reference sequence). Losses at the gene ends were 6 bases for V and 3 bases for J; bases not matched to a gene: 7. The CDR3 length is 15 residues. CDR3 coding DNA: TGCAGTGCCACCGGACTAGCGGGGAATACAGATACGCAGTATTTT. Residues: CSATGLAGNTDTQYF.

This clonotype showed up many times. This chain connects TRBV20-1 to TRBJ1-2, with D possibly being TRBD1 (6 bases). This CDR3 spans 16 amino acids. V gave up 0 bases and J gave up 4 bases, with 18 bases separating them. CDR1 and CDR2 (germline): DFQATT, SNEGSKA (reference sequence). This CDR3 reads CSARDSYRDLGYGYTF. The CDR3 DNA is TGCAGTGCTAGAGATAGCTACAGGGACTTGGGCTATGGCTACACCTTC.

This clonotype was seen repeatedly, ten times or more. The CDR3 DNA reads as TGTGCCAGCAGCCCACAGTACGGGGACAATCAGCCCCAGCATTTT. This codes for CASSPQYGDNQPQHF. The rearrangement joins TRBV12-3 or TRBV12-4 to TRBJ1-5; D gene ambiguous. Trimming shortened V by 6 bases and J by 3 bases, and 15 bases separated the two germline ends. The CDR3 loop spans 15 amino acids.

The chain links TRBV28 to TRBJ2-1; TRBD1 aligns across 11 bases. The junction had 6 bases not matched to a gene; V was cut back by 7 bases and J by 4 bases. This CDR3 has 15 amino acids. Germline loops: CDR1 MDHEN, CDR2 SYDVKM. CDR3 sequence (DNA): TGTGCCAGCATTCGCCGGGACAGGGGGTACAATGAGCAGTTCTTC. Encoded protein: CASIRRDRGYNEQFF.

This chain links TRBV11-3 with TRBJ2-4, with D possibly matching TRBD2 (6 bases). Trimming pared 0 bases from V and 9 bases from J, leaving 6 bases between. CDR1 and CDR2 from the germline V gene are SGHNT and YENEEA. CDR3 length equals 12 residues. The CDR3 loop reads CASSLDGSIQYF. The DNA for the CDR3 is TGTGCCAGCAGCTTAGACGGGAGCATTCAGTACTTC.

The rearrangement joins TRBV27 to TRBJ2-1, with 9 bases that match TRBD2. The CDR3 has 14 residues. Germline loops: CDR1 MNHEY, CDR2 SMNVEV (reference sequence). V shed 5 bases, J shed 2 bases, and the junction held 1 base outside the gene matches. CDR3 sequence: CASSTSGPYNEQFF. The CDR3 DNA sequence: TGTGCCAGCAGTACTAGCGGGCCCTACAATGAGCAGTTCTTC.

The rearrangement links TRBV3-1 to TRBJ2-5; D unresolved. CDR1 is LGHDT, CDR2 YNNKEL, per germline (reference sequence). The CDR3 is 15 residues long. V dropped 0 bases and J dropped 5 bases, with 13 bases sitting between them. The CDR3 spells CASSQDISPWETQYF. The CDR3 nucleotides read TGTGCCAGCAGCCAAGATATTTCCCCTTGGGAGACCCAGTACTTC.